This T cell receptor (beta chain) is from a study of CD4+ T cells in melanoma (dated by TCRdb to the early 2020s). About the investigation overall: Neoantigen-specific CD4+ T cells in human melanoma were investigated in the study.

The donors were people with melanoma. The protocol used for the library was the immunoSEQ multiplex PCR assay. TCRdb mirrors the immuneACCESS table, restricted to in-frame sequences. Some clones are absent from its copies; in checked studies, under half trace to an unresolved V gene, and the reason for the others is unknown. Present in this sample are approximately 110,000 clones, around 93% of which were seen just once. The top ten constitute 3% to 4% of the sample. Results and caveats for the whole study, not just this receptor: Neoantigen-specific CD4+ T cells were reported to be correlated with the function of CD8+ T cells, macrophages and B cells. According to the report, neoantigen-specific CD4+ T cells in melanoma displayed diverse differentiation states.

As to this clone: Which antigen it targets is not known. No much larger clone exists at a distance of one base, and base qualities are not known.

The CDR3 runs 13 residues from the cysteine to the phenylalanine. Left in the record is the CDR3 DNA by itself, 39 bases read in frame from the first base. CDR1 is given as MRHNA and CDR2 as SNTAGT, both from the germline V gene. Cut back by 6 bases and 1 base, the V and J ends lie 8 bases apart. The sequence derives from a human donor with melanoma. Sequenced: peripheral blood. The V and J genes are TRBV6-4 and TRBJ2-3; confidence is insufficient to name the D gene. The nucleotide sequence reads TGTGCCAGCAGGGGAACAGGCACAGATACGCAGTATTTT. The encoded protein is CASRGTGTDTQYF.